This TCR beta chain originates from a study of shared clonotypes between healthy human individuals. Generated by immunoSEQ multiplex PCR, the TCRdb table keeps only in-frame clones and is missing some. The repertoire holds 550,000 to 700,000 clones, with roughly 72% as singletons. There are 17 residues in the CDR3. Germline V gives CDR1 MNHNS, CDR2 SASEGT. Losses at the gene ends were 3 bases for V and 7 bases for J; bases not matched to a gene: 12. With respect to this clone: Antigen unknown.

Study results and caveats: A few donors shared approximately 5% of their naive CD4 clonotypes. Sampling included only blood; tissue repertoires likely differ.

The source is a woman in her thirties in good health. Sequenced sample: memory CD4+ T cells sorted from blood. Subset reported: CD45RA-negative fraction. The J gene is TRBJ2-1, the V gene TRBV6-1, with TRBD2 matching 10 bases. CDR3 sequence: CASSETPLAGERNEQFF. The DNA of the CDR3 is TGTGCCAGCAGTGAGACCCCGCTAGCGGGAGAGAGGAATGAGCAGTTCTTC.